The 15 T cell receptor beta chains listed next were all sequenced from one sample in a study of T-cell reconstitution after alpha-beta-depleted transplantation in children. During its preparation, the TCRbeta library received unique molecular identifiers. One entry per CDR3 protein results from TCRdb running MiXCR on the PCR reads. The sample lists some 200,000 distinct CDR3 sequences, about a tenth occurring once. The sequencing here drew on PBMCs from the stem cell graft donor, taken from the stem cell graft. The receptors here all came from a human donor who donated a stem cell graft to a child with acute lymphoblastic leukemia.

Many counts were recorded for this clonotype. The chain is built from TRBV27 and TRBJ2-2; the D call may be TRBD1 or TRBD2 (5 bases each). Germline V gene sequence: CDR1 MNHEY, CDR2 SMNVEV (reference sequence). Trimming pared 8 bases from V and 4 bases from J, leaving 11 bases between. This CDR3 has 13 residues. CDR3 bases: TGTGCCAGCCTAGCAGGGTTCACCGGGGAGCTGTTTTTT. Translation gives CASLAGFTGELFF.

This clonotype was detected a few times. The J gene is TRBJ2-1, the V gene TRBV20-1, with a tentative D call TRBD2 (7 bases). The CDR3 has 15 residues. Germline CDR1 and CDR2: DFQATT and SNEGSKA (reference sequence). Trimming stripped 5 bases from V and 6 bases from J, with 20 bases between. CDR3 bases: TGCAGTGCTCCCTTTCCTGGGGGGGCCGGCAATGAGCAGTTCTTC. This codes for CSAPFPGGAGNEQFF.

Ten or more counts support this clonotype. The chain's CDR3 is CASSQDRADMPQHF. The CDR3 DNA reads TGCGCCAGCAGCCAAGATAGGGCGGATATGCCCCAGCATTTT. The V and J genes are TRBV4-1 and TRBJ1-5; D unresolved. The germline gives CDR1 MGHRA, CDR2 YSYEKL. This CDR3 is 14 amino acids long. With 0 bases removed from V and 9 bases from J, the gap between germline ends came to 12 bases.

This clonotype was observed a few times. The V call is TRBV20-1, the J call TRBJ1-5; D possibly corresponds to TRBD1 (6 bases). Trimming stripped 4 bases from V and 3 bases from J, with 10 bases between. Germline CDR1 is DFQATT and CDR2 is SNEGSKA (reference sequence). This CDR3 has 13 amino acids. As DNA, the CDR3 is TGCAGTGCTACAACAGGGTCCAATCAGCCCCAGCATTTT. It yields the protein CSATTGSNQPQHF.

This clonotype was seen ten or more times. The genes are TRBV6-5 and TRBJ1-2, with TRBD1 matching 11 bases. Germline values: CDR1 MNHEY, CDR2 SVGAGI. The V segment lost 5 bases and the J segment 5 bases; nucleotides outside the gene matches: 4. CDR3 length: 14 residues. The DNA of the CDR3 is TGTGCCAGCAGTCTGGACAGGGGGCCTTATGGCTACACCTTC. Amino acid sequence: CASSLDRGPYGYTF.

This clonotype was recorded at least ten times. The chain employs TRBV3-1 and TRBJ2-7; 8 nucleotides line up with TRBD1. This CDR3 is 15 amino acids long. V lost 4 bases, J lost 6 bases, and 11 bases stayed unmatched. CDR1 and CDR2 (germline): LGHDT, YNNKEL (reference sequence). The CDR3 protein is CASSLIGRGLGEQYF. CDR3 nucleotides: TGTGCCAGCAGCCTAATCGGCAGGGGGCTCGGCGAGCAGTACTTC.

This clonotype has just a few counts. J is TRBJ2-3 and V is TRBV15; 8 bases line up with TRBD1. The CDR3 contains 20 residues. Germline loops: CDR1 LNHNV, CDR2 YYDKDF (reference sequence). V was clipped by 0 bases and J by 2 bases; unmatched bases: 16. CDR3 region: CATSREEGRRGLGLTDTQYF. Here the CDR3 DNA reads TGTGCCACCAGCAGAGAAGAGGGGCGCAGGGGGCTGGGGCTCACAGATACGCAGTATTTT.

This clonotype has only a few counts. The chain combines TRBV20-1 with TRBJ2-3; the D is unclear. Germline lookup yields CDR1 DFQATT and CDR2 SNEGSKA (reference sequence). V dropped 4 bases and J dropped 3 bases, with 23 bases sitting between them. CDR3 length equals 17 residues. The CDR3 DNA reads as TGCAGTGCTATAATTGCCCTGTCCGCACTTTGGACAGATACGCAGTATTTT. Amino acids: CSAIIALSALWTDTQYF.

The rearrangement links TRBV5-1 to TRBJ2-1; possibly TRBD2 for D (6 bases). V was pared by 3 bases and J by 5 bases, with 12 bases between. The CDR3 runs to 14 residues. Germline CDR1 and CDR2: SGHRS and YFSETQ. The CDR3 region is CASSSGLYDNEQFF. The DNA of the CDR3 is TGCGCCAGCAGCTCGGGACTGTACGACAATGAGCAGTTCTTC.

This clonotype was recorded at least ten times. The chain carries TRBV5-5 and TRBJ1-1; 9 nucleotides align to TRBD1. The CDR3 loop spans 15 amino acids. Per germline, CDR1 SGHKS and CDR2 YYEKEE (reference sequence). The V and J ends lost 0 bases and 4 bases, in that order; junction bases with no gene match: 4. The CDR3 DNA sequence: TGTGCCAGCAGCTTGGGGGACAGGGTAGTCACTGAAGCTTTCTTT. Amino acid sequence: CASSLGDRVVTEAFF.

The table lists this clonotype with many counts. The gene calls are TRBV29-1 and TRBJ2-1, with D possibly TRBD1 on 7 matching bases. The CDR3 spans 13 residues. Germline CDR1 SQVTM, CDR2 ANQGSEA. The V end lost 5 bases, the J end lost 5 bases, and 13 bases lay between the germline ends. The CDR3 region is CSVRQGGDNEQFF. The CDR3 DNA is TGCAGCGTTCGACAGGGCGGGGACAATGAGCAGTTCTTC.

The sample holds many counts of this clonotype. The chain combines TRBV10-1 with TRBJ2-1, with D possibly TRBD2 on 6 matching bases. Trimming shortened V by 6 bases and J by 7 bases, and 16 bases separated the two germline ends. Looked up from germline, CDR1 is WNHNN and CDR2 is SYGVQD (reference sequence). The length of the CDR3 is 14 residues. The CDR3 is CASSPSGRLNEQFF. For the CDR3, the DNA is TGCGCCAGCAGCCCGTCCGGGAGACTAAATGAGCAGTTCTTC.

Worth noting for this clonotype: The limits of the CDR3 on the DNA are not certain, so only TCRdb's listed CDR3 is given. This sequence joins TRBV27 and TRBJ2-6; the table calls TRBD1, which could not be checked here. Germline loops: CDR1 MNHEY, CDR2 SMNVEV (reference sequence). With termini counted, the CDR3 has 15 amino acids. This CDR3 is CASSSSGPGANVLTF.

The V gene is TRBV7-9, the J gene TRBJ2-2, with D unclear. The V end was cut by 2 bases, the J end by 5 bases, with 9 bases between. Germline V gene data show CDR1 as SEHNR and CDR2 as FQNEAQ (reference sequence). CDR3 size: 14 residues. CDR3 loop: CASSLSLGTGELFF. CDR3 DNA: TGTGCCAGCAGCTTAAGTCTGGGGACCGGGGAGCTGTTTTTT.

This clonotype was observed a handful of times. V usage is TRBV29-1 and J usage is TRBJ1-5; TRBD1 is a possible D gene (6 bases). Trimming shortened V by 7 bases and J by 4 bases, and 14 bases separated the two germline ends. Germline V CDR1 and CDR2: SQVTM, ANQGSEA. CDR3 length: 13 residues. CDR3 bases: TGCAGCGCTCTACAGGGCCCAAATCAGCCCCAGCATTTT. This encodes CSALQGPNQPQHF. The complete variable domain, with remaining parts taken from reference TRBV29-1 and TRBJ1-5, reads SAVISQKPSRDICQRGTSLTIQCQVDSQVTMMFWYRQQPGQSLTLIATANQGSEATYESGFVIDKFPISRPNLTFSTLTVSNMSPEDSSIYLCSALQGPNQPQHFGDGTRLSIL.